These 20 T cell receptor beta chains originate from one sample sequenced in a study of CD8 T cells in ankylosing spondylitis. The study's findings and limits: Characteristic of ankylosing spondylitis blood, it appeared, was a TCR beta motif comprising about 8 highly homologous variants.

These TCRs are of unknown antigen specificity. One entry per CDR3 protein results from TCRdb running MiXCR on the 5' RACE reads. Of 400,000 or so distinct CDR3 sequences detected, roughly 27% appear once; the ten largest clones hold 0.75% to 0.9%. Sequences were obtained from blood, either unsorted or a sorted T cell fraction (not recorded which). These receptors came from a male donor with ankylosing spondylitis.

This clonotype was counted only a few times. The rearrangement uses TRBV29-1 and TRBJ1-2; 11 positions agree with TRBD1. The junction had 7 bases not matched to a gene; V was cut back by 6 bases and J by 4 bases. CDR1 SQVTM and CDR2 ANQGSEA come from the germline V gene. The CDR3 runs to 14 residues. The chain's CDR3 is CSVDTGQGVYGYTF. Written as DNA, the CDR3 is TGCAGCGTCGATACGGGACAGGGGGTCTATGGCTACACCTTC.

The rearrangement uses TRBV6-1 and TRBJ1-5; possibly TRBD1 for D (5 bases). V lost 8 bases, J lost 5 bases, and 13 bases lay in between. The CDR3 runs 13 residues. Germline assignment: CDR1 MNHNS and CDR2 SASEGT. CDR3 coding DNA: TGTGCCAGCGGGAGACAGAAGTATCAGCCCCAGCATTTT. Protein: CASGRQKYQPQHF.

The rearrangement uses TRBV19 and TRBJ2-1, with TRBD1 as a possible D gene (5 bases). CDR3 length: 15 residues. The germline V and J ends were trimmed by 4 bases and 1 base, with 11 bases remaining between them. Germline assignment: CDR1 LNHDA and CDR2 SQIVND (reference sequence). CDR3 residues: CASSTLKGSYNEQFF. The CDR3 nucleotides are TGTGCCAGTAGTACCCTAAAGGGGTCCTACAATGAGCAGTTCTTC.

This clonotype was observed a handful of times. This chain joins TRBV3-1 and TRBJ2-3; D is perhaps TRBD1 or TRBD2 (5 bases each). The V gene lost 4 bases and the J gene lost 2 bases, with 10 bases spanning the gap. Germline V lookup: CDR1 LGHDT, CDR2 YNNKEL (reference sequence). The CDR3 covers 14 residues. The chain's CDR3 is CASSRLGVTDTQYF. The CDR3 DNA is TGTGCCAGCAGCCGTCTGGGGGTCACAGATACGCAGTATTTT.

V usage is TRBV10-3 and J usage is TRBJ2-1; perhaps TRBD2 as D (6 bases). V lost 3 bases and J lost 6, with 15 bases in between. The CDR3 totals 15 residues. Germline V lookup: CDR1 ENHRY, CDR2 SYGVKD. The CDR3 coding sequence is TGTGCCATCAGTGAAAAATCACTAGCCGGCAATGAGCAGTTCTTC. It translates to CAISEKSLAGNEQFF.

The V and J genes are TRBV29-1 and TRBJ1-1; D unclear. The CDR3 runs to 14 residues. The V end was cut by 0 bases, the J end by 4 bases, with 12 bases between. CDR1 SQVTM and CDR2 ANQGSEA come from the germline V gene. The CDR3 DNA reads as TGCAGCGTTGAAGATCGGGCTTTGGGCACTGAAGCTTTCTTT. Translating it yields CSVEDRALGTEAFF.

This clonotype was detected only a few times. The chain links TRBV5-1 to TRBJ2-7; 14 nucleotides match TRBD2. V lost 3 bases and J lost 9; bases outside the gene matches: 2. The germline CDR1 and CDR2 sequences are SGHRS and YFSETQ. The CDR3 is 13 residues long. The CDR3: CASSSGTSGGQYF. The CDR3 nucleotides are TGCGCCAGCAGCTCAGGGACTAGCGGGGGGCAGTACTTC.

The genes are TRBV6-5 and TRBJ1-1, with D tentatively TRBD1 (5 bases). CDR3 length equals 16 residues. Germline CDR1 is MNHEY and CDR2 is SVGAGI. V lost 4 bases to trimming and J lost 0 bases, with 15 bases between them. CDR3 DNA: TGTGCCAGCAGTTCCCTTTTTCGGGGGATGAACACTGAAGCTTTCTTT. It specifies CASSSLFRGMNTEAFF.

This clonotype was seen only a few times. The CDR3 coding sequence is TGTGCCAGCAGCCAAGGGGGGCTAGCGATGGATACGCAGTATTTT. Translating gives CASSQGGLAMDTQYF. The gene calls are TRBV4-2 and TRBJ2-3; D is perhaps TRBD1 or TRBD2 (6 bases each). Trimming removed 1 base at V and 6 bases at J, with 14 bases between. The CDR3 is 15 amino acids. CDR1 LGHNA and CDR2 YNFKEQ come from the germline V gene.

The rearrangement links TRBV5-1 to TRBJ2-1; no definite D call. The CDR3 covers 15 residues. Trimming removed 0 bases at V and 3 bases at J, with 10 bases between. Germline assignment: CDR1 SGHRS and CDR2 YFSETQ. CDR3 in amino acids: CASSLVSSNYNEQFF. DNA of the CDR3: TGCGCCAGCAGCTTGGTGAGCAGTAACTACAATGAGCAGTTCTTC.

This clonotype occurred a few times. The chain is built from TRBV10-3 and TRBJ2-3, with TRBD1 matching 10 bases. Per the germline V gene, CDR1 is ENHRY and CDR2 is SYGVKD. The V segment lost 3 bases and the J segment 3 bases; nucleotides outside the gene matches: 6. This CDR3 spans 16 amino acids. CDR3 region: CAISDQRGQGTDTQYF. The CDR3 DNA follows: TGTGCCATCAGTGATCAAAGGGGACAGGGGACAGATACGCAGTATTTT.

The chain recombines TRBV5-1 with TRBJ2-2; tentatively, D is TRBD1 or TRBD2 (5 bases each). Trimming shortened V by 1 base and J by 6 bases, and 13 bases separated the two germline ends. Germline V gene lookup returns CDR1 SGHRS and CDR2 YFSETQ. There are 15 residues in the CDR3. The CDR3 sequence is CASSLWGSIPGELFF. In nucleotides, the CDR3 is TGCGCCAGCAGCTTGTGGGGGAGTATCCCCGGGGAGCTGTTTTTT. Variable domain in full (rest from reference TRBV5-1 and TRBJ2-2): KAGVTQTPRYLIKTRGQQVTLSCSPISGHRSVSWYQQTPGQGLQFLFEYFSETQRNKGNFPGRFSGRQFSNSRSEMNVSTLELGDSALYLCASSLWGSIPGELFFGEGSRLTVL.

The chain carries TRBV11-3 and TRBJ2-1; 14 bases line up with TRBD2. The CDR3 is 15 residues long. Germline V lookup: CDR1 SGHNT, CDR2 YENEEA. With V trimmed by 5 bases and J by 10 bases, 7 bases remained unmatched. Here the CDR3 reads CASSPGLAGVIEQFF. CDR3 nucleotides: TGTGCCAGCAGCCCGGGACTAGCGGGAGTAATAGAGCAGTTCTTC. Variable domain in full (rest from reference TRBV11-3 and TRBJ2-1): EAGVVQSPRYKIIEKKQPVAFWCNPISGHNTLYWYLQNLGQGPELLIRYENEEAVDDSQLPKDRFSAERLKGVDSTLKIQPAELGDSAVYLCASSPGLAGVIEQFFGPGTRLTVL.

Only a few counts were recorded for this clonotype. For the CDR3, the DNA is TGCGCCACTACCTTCCAAGGGTACCAAGAGACCCAGTACTTC. Translation: CATTFQGYQETQYF. The J gene is TRBJ2-5, the V gene TRBV5-1; D not certain. Trimming removed 9 bases from V and 0 bases from J, with 15 bases in between. Germline assignment: CDR1 SGHRS and CDR2 YFSETQ. This CDR3 region has 14 residues.

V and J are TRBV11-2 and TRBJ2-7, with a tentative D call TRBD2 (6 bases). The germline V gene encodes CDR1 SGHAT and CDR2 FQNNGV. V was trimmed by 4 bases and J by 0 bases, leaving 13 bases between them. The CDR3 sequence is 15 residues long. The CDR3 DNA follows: TGTGCCAGCAGCTGGCTAGCGCCGAGCTCCTACGAGCAGTACTTC. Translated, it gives CASSWLAPSSYEQYF.

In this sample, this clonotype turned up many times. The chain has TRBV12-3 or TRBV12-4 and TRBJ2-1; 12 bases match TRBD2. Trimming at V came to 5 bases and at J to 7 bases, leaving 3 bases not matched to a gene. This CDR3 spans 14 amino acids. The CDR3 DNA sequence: TGTGCCAGCAGTACTGGGACTAGCGGGAATGAGCAGTTCTTC. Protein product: CASSTGTSGNEQFF.

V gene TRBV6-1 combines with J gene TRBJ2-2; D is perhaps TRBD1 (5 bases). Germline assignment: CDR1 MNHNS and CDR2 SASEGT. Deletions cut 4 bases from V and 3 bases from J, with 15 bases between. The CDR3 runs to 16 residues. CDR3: CASSGGPKGYTGELFF. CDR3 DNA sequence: TGTGCCAGCAGTGGGGGCCCGAAGGGGTACACCGGGGAGCTGTTTTTT.

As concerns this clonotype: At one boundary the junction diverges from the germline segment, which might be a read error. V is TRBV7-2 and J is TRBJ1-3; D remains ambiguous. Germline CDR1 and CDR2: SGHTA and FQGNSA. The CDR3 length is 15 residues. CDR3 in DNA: TGTGACAGCAGCTTAGTGACAAACTCTGGAAACACCATATATTTT. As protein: CDSSLVTNSGNTIYF.

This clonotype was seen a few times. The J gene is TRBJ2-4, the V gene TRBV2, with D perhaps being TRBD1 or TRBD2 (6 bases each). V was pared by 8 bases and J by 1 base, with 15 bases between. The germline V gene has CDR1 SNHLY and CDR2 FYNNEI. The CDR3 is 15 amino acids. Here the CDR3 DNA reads TGTGCCAGCGGACTAAACAGGGTCGCCAAAAACATTCAGTACTTC. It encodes CASGLNRVAKNIQYF.

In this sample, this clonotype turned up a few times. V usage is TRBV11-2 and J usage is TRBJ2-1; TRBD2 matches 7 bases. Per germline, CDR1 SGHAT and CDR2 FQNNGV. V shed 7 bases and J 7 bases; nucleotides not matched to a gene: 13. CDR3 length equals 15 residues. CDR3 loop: CASTSAVLGGNEQFF. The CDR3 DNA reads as TGTGCCAGCACCTCCGCAGTATTGGGAGGGAATGAGCAGTTCTTC.